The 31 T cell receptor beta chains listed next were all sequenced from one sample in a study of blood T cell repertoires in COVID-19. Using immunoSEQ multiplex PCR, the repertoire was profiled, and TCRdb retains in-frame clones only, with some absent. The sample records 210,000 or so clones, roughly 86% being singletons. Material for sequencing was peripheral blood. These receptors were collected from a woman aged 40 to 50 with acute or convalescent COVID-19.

The CDR3 nucleotides are TGTGCCAGCAGCTTGGGGGACTACTTAAACATTCAGTACTTC. Its protein is CASSLGDYLNIQYF. The rearrangement links TRBV5-6 to TRBJ2-4; 7 bases match TRBD2. This CDR3 has 14 residues. The germline gives CDR1 SGHDT, CDR2 YYEEEE. After removal of 0 bases from V and 6 bases from J, the junction contained 3 bases not matched to a gene. The full variable domain, in which reference TRBV5-6 and TRBJ2-4 provide the parts outside the CDR3, is DAGVTQSPTHLIKTRGQQVTLRCSPKSGHDTVSWYQQALGQGPQFIFQYYEEEERQRGNFPDRFSGHQFPNYSSELNVNALLLGDSALYLCASSLGDYLNIQYFGAGTRLSVL.

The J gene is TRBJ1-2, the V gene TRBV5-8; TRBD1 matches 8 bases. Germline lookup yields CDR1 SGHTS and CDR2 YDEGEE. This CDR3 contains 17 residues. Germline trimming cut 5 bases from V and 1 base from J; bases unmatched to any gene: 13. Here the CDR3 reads CASSPGTGVEFNYGYTF. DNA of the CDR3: TGTGCCAGCAGTCCCGGGACAGGAGTGGAGTTTAACTATGGCTACACCTTC.

The DNA of the CDR3 is TGCGCCAGCGCAAGAGACGGAGACACCGGGGAGCTGTTTTTT. Amino acids: CASARDGDTGELFF. The V call is TRBV5-1, the J call TRBJ2-2; no reliable D call. The CDR3 runs to 14 residues. Between the trimmed V and J ends, which lost 7 bases and 3 bases, there was a span of 13 bases. CDR1 and CDR2 from the germline V gene are SGHRS and YFSETQ.

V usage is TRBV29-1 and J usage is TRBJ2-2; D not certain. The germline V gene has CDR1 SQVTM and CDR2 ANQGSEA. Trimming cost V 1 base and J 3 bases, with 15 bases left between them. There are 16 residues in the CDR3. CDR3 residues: CSVEVYAAAHTGELFF. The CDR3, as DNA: TGCAGCGTTGAAGTCTATGCGGCCGCGCACACCGGGGAGCTGTTTTTT.

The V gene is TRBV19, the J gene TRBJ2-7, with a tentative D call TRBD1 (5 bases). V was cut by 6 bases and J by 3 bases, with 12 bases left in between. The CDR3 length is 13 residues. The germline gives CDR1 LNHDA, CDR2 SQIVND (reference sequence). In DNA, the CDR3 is TGTGCCAGTAGCGAAACAGGAAACTACGAGCAGTACTTC. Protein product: CASSETGNYEQYF.

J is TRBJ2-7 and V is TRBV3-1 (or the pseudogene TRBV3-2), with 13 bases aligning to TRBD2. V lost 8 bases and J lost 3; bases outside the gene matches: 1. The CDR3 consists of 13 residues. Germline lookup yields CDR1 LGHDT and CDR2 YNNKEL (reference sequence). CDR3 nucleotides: TGTGCCAGCGGACTAGCGGGAGACTACGAGCAGTACTTC. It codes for CASGLAGDYEQYF.

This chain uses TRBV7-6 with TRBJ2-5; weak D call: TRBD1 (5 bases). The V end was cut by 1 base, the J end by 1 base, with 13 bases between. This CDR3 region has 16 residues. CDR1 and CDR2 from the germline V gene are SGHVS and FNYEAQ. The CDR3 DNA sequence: TGTGCCAGCAGCTTAGTTGCGGACACCTTCCAAGAGACCCAGTACTTC. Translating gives CASSLVADTFQETQYF.

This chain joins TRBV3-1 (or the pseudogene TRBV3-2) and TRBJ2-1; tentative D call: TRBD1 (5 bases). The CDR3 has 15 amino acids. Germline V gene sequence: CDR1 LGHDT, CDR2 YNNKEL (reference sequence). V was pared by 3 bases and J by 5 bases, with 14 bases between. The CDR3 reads CASSHRWGVDNEQFF. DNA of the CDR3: TGTGCCAGCAGCCACCGGTGGGGCGTCGACAATGAGCAGTTCTTC.

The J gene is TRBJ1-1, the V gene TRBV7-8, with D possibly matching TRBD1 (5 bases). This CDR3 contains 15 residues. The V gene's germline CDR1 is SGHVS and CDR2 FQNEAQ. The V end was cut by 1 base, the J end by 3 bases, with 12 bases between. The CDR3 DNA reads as TGTGCCAGCAGCTTAGTAGGACATTATTACACTGAAGCTTTCTTT. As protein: CASSLVGHYYTEAFF.

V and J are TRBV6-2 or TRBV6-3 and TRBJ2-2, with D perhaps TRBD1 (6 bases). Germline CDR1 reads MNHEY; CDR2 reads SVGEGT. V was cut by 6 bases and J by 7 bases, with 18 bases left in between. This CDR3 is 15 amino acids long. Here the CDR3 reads CASSPQGPLSGELFF. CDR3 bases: TGTGCCAGCAGCCCTCAGGGGCCCCTTAGCGGGGAGCTGTTTTTT.

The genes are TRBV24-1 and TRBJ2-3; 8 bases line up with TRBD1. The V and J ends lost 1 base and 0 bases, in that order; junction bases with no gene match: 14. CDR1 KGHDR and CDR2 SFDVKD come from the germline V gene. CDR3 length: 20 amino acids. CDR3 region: CATSDFYRGSGTGSTDTQYF. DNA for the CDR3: TGTGCCACCAGTGATTTCTACAGGGGGTCTGGTACGGGTAGCACAGATACGCAGTATTTT.

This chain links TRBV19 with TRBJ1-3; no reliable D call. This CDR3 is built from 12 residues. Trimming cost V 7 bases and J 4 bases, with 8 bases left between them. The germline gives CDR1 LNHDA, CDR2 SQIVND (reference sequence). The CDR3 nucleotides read TGTGCCAGTATATCGGGAGGAAACACCATATATTTT. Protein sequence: CASISGGNTIYF.

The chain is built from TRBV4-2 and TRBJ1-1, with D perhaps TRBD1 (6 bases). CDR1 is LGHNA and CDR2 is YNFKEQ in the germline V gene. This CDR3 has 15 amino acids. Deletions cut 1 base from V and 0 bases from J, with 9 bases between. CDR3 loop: CASSQAGGMNTEAFF. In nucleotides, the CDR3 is TGTGCCAGCAGCCAAGCGGGGGGCATGAACACTGAAGCTTTCTTT.

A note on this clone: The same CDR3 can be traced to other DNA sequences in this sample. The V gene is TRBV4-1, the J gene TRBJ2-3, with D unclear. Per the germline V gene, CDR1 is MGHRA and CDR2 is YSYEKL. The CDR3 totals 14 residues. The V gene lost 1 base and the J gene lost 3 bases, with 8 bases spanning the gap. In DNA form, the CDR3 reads TGCGCCAGCAGCCAAGTGGGCTCGACAGATACGCAGTATTTT. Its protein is CASSQVGSTDTQYF.

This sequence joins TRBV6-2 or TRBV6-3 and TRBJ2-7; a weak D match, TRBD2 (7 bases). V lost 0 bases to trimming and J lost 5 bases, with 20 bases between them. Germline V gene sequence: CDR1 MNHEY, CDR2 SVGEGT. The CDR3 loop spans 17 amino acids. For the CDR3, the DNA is TGTGCCAGCAGTTACTCGACCTCTCGGGGGGCTCGCCACGAGCAGTACTTC. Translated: CASSYSTSRGARHEQYF.

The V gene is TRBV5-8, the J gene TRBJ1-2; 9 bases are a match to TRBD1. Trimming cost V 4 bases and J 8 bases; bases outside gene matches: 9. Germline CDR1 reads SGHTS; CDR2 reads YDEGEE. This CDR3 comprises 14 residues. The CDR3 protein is CASSQGQGVPGYTF. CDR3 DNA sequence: TGTGCCAGCAGCCAGGGACAGGGTGTCCCGGGCTACACCTTC.

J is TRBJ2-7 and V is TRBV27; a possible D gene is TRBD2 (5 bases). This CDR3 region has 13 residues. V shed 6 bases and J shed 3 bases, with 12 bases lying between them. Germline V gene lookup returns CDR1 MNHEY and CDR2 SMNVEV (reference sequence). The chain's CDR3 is CASRAGKGYEQYF. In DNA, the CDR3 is TGTGCCAGCAGGGCCGGGAAGGGCTACGAGCAGTACTTC.

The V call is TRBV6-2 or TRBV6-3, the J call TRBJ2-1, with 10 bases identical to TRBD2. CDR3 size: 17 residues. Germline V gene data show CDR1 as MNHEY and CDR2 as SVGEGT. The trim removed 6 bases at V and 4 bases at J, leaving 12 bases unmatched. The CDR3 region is CASSPHVSGRGYNEQFF. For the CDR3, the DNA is TGTGCCAGCAGCCCTCACGTGAGCGGGAGGGGTTACAATGAGCAGTTCTTC.

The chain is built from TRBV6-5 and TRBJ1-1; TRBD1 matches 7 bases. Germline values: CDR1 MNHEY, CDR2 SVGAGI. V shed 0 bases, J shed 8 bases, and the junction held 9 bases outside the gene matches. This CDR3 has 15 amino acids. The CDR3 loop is CASSYSGPRGVEAFF. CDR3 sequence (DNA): TGTGCCAGCAGTTACTCGGGTCCCAGGGGGGTAGAAGCTTTCTTT.

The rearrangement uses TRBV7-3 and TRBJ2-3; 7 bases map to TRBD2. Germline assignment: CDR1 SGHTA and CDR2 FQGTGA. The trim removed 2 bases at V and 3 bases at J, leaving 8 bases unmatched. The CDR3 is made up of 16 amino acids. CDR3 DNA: TGTGCCAGCAGCTTAGATCGCGGGGAGGGAACAGATACGCAGTATTTT. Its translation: CASSLDRGEGTDTQYF.

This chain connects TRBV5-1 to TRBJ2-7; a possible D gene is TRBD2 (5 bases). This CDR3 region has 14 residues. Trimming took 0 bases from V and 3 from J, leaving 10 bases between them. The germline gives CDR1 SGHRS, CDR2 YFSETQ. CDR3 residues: CASSLAGDFYEQYF. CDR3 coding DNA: TGCGCCAGCAGCTTGGCCGGGGATTTCTACGAGCAGTACTTC.

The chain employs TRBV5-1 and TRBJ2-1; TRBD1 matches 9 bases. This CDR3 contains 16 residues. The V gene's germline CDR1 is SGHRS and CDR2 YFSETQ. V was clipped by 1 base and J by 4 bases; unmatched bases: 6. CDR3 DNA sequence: TGCGCCAGCAGCTTGTGGGGACAGGGTGATTACAATGAGCAGTTCTTC. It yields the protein CASSLWGQGDYNEQFF.

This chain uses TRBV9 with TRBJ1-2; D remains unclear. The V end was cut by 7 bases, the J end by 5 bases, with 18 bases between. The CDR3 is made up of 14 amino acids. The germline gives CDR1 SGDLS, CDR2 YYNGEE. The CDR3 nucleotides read TGTGCCAGCGCCGATTTACGAGGAGATTATGGCTACACCTTC. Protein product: CASADLRGDYGYTF.

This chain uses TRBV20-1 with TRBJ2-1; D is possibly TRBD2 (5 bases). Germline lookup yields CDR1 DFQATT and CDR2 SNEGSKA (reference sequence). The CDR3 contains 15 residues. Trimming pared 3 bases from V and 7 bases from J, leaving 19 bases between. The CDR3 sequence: CSASPPLVKENEQFF. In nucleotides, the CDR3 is TGCAGTGCTAGTCCCCCACTAGTAAAGGAAAATGAGCAGTTCTTC.

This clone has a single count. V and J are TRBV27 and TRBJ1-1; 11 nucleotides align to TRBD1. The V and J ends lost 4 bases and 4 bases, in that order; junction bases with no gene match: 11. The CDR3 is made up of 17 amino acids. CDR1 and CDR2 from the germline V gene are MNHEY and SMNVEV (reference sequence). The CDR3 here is CASSYRDRGTRGTEAFF. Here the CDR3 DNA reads TGTGCCAGCAGTTACAGGGACAGGGGGACGCGAGGCACTGAAGCTTTCTTT.

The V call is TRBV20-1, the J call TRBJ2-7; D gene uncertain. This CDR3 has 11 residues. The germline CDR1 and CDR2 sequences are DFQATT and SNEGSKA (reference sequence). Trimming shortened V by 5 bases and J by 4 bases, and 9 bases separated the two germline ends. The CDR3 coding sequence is TGCAGTGCTCCCGGGTTTTACGAGCAGTACTTC. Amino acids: CSAPGFYEQYF.

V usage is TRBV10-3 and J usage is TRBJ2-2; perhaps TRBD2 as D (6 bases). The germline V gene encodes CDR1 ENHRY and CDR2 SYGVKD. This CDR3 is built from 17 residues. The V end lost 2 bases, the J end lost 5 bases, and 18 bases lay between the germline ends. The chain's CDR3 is CAISETIAGLGTGELFF. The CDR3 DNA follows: TGTGCCATCAGTGAGACGATCGCGGGACTGGGAACCGGGGAGCTGTTTTTT.

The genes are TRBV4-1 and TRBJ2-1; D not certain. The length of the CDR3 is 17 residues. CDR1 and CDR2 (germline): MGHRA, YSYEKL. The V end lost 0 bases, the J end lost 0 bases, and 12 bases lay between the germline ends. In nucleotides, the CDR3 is TGCGCCAGCAGCCAAGAGTTCGAGAGTGGCTCCTACAATGAGCAGTTCTTC. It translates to CASSQEFESGSYNEQFF.

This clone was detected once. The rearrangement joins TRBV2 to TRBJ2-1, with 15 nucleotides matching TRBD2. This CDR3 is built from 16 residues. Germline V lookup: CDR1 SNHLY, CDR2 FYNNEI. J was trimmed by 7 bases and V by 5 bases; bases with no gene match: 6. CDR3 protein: CASSLWTSGGANEQFF. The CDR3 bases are TGTGCCAGCAGTCTCTGGACTAGCGGGGGGGCAAATGAGCAGTTCTTC.

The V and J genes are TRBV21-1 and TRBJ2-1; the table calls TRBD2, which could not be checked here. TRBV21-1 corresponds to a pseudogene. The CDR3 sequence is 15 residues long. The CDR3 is CASSSRDEGDNEQFF. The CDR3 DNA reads TGTGCCAGCAGCAGCCGGGATGAGGGAGACAATGAGCAGTTCTTC.

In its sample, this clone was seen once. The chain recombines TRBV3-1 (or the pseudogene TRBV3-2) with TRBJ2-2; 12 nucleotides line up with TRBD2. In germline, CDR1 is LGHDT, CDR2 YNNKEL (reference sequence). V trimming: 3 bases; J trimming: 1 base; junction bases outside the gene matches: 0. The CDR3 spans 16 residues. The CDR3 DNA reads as TGTGCCAGCAGCCAGACTAGCGGGGGGAACACCGGGGAGCTGTTTTTT. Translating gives CASSQTSGGNTGELFF.